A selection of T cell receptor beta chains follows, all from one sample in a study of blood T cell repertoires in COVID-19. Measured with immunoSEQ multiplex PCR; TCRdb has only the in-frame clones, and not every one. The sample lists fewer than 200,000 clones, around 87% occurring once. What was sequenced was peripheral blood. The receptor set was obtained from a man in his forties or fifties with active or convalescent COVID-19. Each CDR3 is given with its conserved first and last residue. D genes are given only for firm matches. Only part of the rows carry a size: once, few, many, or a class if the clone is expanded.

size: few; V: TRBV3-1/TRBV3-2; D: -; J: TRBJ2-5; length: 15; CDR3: CASSQVRQSQETQYF; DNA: TGTGCCAGCAGCCAAGTACGACAGAGCCAAGAGACCCAGTACTTC
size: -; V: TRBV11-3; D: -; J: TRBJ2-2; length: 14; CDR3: CASSLEGLAGELFF; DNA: TGTGCCAGCAGCTTAGAGGGCTTGGCCGGGGAGCTGTTTTTT
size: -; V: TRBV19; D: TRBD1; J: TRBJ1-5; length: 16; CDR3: CASSIGLGGRNQPQHF; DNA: TGTGCCAGTAGTATTGGATTAGGGGGCCGGAATCAGCCCCAGCATTTT
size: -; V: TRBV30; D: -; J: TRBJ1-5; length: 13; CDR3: CAWSLGVGQPQHF; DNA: TGTGCCTGGAGTTTAGGGGTCGGTCAGCCCCAGCATTTT
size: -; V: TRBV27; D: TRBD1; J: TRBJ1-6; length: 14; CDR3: CASRRQGDMSPLHF; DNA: TGTGCCAGCAGACGACAGGGAGATATGTCACCCCTCCACTTT
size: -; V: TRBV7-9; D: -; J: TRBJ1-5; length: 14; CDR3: CASSAPEGNQPQHF; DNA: TGTGCCAGCAGCGCGCCGGAGGGGAATCAGCCCCAGCATTTT
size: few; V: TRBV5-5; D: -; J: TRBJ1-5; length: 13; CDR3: CASSLYEAQPQHF; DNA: TGTGCCAGCAGCTTGTACGAGGCGCAACCCCAGCATTTT
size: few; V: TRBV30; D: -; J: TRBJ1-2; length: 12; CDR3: CAWSGGSYGYTF; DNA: TGTGCCTGGAGTGGTGGTAGCTATGGCTACACCTTC
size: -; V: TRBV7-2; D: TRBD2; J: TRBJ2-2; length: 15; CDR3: CASSLGLASAGELFF; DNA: TGTGCCAGCAGCCTGGGACTAGCAAGCGCCGGGGAGCTGTTTTTT
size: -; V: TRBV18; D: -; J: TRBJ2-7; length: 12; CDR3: CASSPGDSEQYF; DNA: TGTGCCAGCTCACCAGGCGACAGCGAGCAGTACTTC
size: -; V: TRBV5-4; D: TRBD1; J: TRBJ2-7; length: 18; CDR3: CASSLDVIGRGKVREQYF; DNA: TGTGCCAGCAGCTTGGATGTTATCGGCAGGGGGAAGGTGCGGGAGCAGTACTTC
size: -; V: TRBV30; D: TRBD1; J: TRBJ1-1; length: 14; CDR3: CAWSVRQGDTEAFF; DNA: TGTGCCTGGAGTGTTCGACAGGGGGACACTGAAGCTTTCTTT
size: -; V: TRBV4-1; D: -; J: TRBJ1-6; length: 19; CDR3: CASSQDLSPPSSYNSPLHF; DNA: TGCGCCAGCAGCCAAGATCTATCCCCACCGAGCTCCTATAATTCACCCCTCCACTTT
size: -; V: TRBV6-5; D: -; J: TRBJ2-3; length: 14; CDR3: CASSLGASTDTQYF; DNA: TGTGCCAGCAGTCTGGGGGCTAGCACAGATACGCAGTATTTT